Shown below are 4 T cell receptor beta chains from a single sample sequenced in a study of technical replicates of blood from several donors. Only in-frame clones appear in the TCRdb table, and some are missing; sequencing was by immunoSEQ multiplex PCR. The data show about 80,000 clones, 75% to 95% seen once. The sequencing input was T cells isolated from PBMCs. Receptors originate from a human donor in good health.

Regarding this clone: Additional DNA sequences in this sample encode the identical CDR3. This chain joins TRBV19 and TRBJ2-7, with TRBD1 matching over 8 bases. Germline CDR1 and CDR2: LNHDA and SQIVND (reference sequence). The CDR3 is 13 residues long. Trimming took 5 bases from V and 2 from J; bases not matched to a gene: 2. The CDR3 DNA sequence: TGTGCCAGTAGTCTACAGGGGGCCTACGAGCAGTACTTC. It yields the protein CASSLQGAYEQYF.

This clone was seen only once. The V and J genes are TRBV18 and TRBJ1-1, with D perhaps matching TRBD1 (5 bases). V was trimmed by 2 bases and J by 0 bases, leaving 13 bases between them. The germline V gene encodes CDR1 KGHSH and CDR2 LQKENI. The CDR3 sequence is 16 residues long. The CDR3 bases are TGTGCCAGCTCACCAGTCGGGGGGTACATGAACACTGAAGCTTTCTTT. Translated: CASSPVGGYMNTEAFF.

The genes are TRBV28 and TRBJ2-7, with D perhaps matching TRBD2 (6 bases). The germline V and J ends were trimmed by 6 bases and 3 bases, with 15 bases remaining between them. CDR1 MDHEN and CDR2 SYDVKM come from the germline V gene. CDR3 length: 14 amino acids. The CDR3 sequence: CASSALGGRYEQYF. The CDR3 coding sequence is TGTGCCAGCAGCGCATTAGGAGGGCGCTACGAGCAGTACTTC.

V usage is TRBV5-4 and J usage is TRBJ2-1, with 8 nucleotides matching TRBD1. This CDR3 is 14 amino acids long. V lost 3 bases, J lost 8 bases, and 7 bases stayed unmatched. In germline, CDR1 is SGHNT, CDR2 YYREEE (reference sequence). CDR3 residues: CASSSGQGRDEQFF. Written as DNA, the CDR3 is TGTGCCAGCAGCTCCGGACAGGGAAGGGATGAGCAGTTCTTC.